A single sample is the source of the 15 T cell receptor beta chains below, sequenced in a study of OX40 agonist ivuxolimab in advanced cancers. Profiling relied on immunoSEQ multiplex PCR, and the TCRdb table lists in-frame clones only, not all of them. The sample includes roughly 51,000 clones, 70% to 90% seen only once; the top ten take roughly 0.67%. Specimen: CD4+ or CD8+ T cells sorted from blood, collected in a trial of the OX40 agonist ivuxolimab. The receptors here all came from an adult with an advanced solid tumor such as melanoma, head and neck, liver or kidney cancer.

This chain connects TRBV2 to TRBJ2-7; 10 bases map to TRBD1. V trimming: 6 bases; J trimming: 5 bases; junction bases outside the gene matches: 7. This CDR3 is built from 14 residues. CDR1 SNHLY and CDR2 FYNNEI come from the germline V gene. The CDR3, as DNA: TGTGCCAGCAGCGCTGACAGGGGGCCCCACGAGCAGTACTTC. It yields the protein CASSADRGPHEQYF.

This chain joins TRBV7-9 and TRBJ2-1; TRBD2 agrees at 16 bases. The length of the CDR3 is 18 residues. J lost 7 bases, V lost 2 bases, and 8 bases had no gene match. The germline V gene encodes CDR1 SEHNR and CDR2 FQNEAQ (reference sequence). CDR3 DNA: TGTGCCAGCAGCTTATTGGGACTAGCGGGAGGGCCACGTAATGAGCAGTTCTTC. The encoded protein is CASSLLGLAGGPRNEQFF.

The chain employs TRBV6-5 and TRBJ1-4, with a weak D call TRBD1 (6 bases). With 6 bases removed from V and 2 bases from J, the gap between germline ends came to 13 bases. The CDR3 consists of 15 residues. The V gene's germline CDR1 is MNHEY and CDR2 SVGAGI. The CDR3 DNA reads TGTGCCAGCAGGCCCACGGGGGCGACTAATGAAAAACTGTTTTTT. Amino acids: CASRPTGATNEKLFF.

The J gene is TRBJ1-1, the V gene TRBV7-8; D gene ambiguous. V shed 5 bases and J shed 0 bases, with 10 bases lying between them. The CDR3 covers 14 residues. Germline-derived CDR1 and CDR2 are SGHVS and FQNEAQ. The CDR3 DNA reads as TGTGCCAGCAGCATGACAAGCATGAACACTGAAGCTTTCTTT. This codes for CASSMTSMNTEAFF.

The chain is built from TRBV28 and TRBJ2-7; D remains unclear. V was trimmed by 2 bases and J by 3 bases, leaving 8 bases between them. Germline-derived CDR1 and CDR2 are MDHEN and SYDVKM. This CDR3 has 13 residues. The CDR3 here is CASSLTPFYEQYF. CDR3 sequence (DNA): TGTGCCAGCAGTTTAACACCTTTCTACGAGCAGTACTTC.

The rearrangement joins TRBV5-4 to TRBJ1-1; 9 nucleotides line up with TRBD1. The length of the CDR3 is 14 residues. Looked up from germline, CDR1 is SGHNT and CDR2 is YYREEE (reference sequence). The V gene end was trimmed by 4 bases and the J gene end by 6 bases; junction bases not matched to a gene: 7. DNA for the CDR3: TGTGCCAGCAGCATAGGGACAGGGAATTCTGAAGCTTTCTTT. It yields the protein CASSIGTGNSEAFF.

V is TRBV19 and J is TRBJ1-1; 7 bases fit TRBD1. Germline lookup yields CDR1 LNHDA and CDR2 SQIVND (reference sequence). This CDR3 contains 13 residues. In DNA, the CDR3 is TGTGCGTGCGACTCTCAGGGGGTGGGTGAAGCTTTCTTT. This translates into CACDSQGVGEAFF.

This clone has just one count. The chain couples TRBV27 to TRBJ2-1, with 8 bases aligning to TRBD2. Germline-derived CDR1 and CDR2 are MNHEY and SMNVEV (reference sequence). Trimming took 5 bases from V and 0 from J; bases not matched to a gene: 6. There are 16 residues in the CDR3. CDR3 amino acids: CASSTRGTSSYNEQFF. In nucleotides, the CDR3 is TGTGCCAGCAGTACCCGCGGGACTAGCTCCTACAATGAGCAGTTCTTC.

The V call is TRBV4-1, the J call TRBJ2-3; 13 positions match TRBD2. The germline V gene has CDR1 MGHRA and CDR2 YSYEKL. J was trimmed by 2 bases and V by 3 bases; bases with no gene match: 17. This CDR3 is 21 amino acids long. CDR3 residues: CASSQEPGLAGPVQTTDTQYF. In DNA form, the CDR3 reads TGCGCCAGCAGCCAGGAACCGGGACTAGCGGGACCCGTCCAAACCACAGATACGCAGTATTTT.

This sequence joins TRBV2 and TRBJ2-2; 14 bases fit TRBD2. CDR3 length: 16 residues. The V segment lost 5 bases and the J segment 6 bases; nucleotides outside the gene matches: 5. Germline values: CDR1 SNHLY, CDR2 FYNNEI. Here the CDR3 DNA reads TGTGCCAGCAGTTTGGGACTAGCGGGAGATTCCGGGGAGCTGTTTTTT. Its protein is CASSLGLAGDSGELFF.

J is TRBJ2-7 and V is TRBV6-1, with 8 bases identical to TRBD1. V was pared by 7 bases and J by 6 bases, with 14 bases of the junction left unmatched. The CDR3 contains 15 residues. CDR1 MNHNS and CDR2 SASEGT come from the germline V gene. The CDR3 loop reads CASTTLGQASGEQYF. As DNA, the CDR3 is TGTGCCAGCACAACGTTGGGACAGGCATCGGGCGAGCAGTACTTC.

This sequence joins TRBV29-1 and TRBJ2-7; 12 bases align to TRBD2. Germline values: CDR1 SQVTM, CDR2 ANQGSEA. Trimming removed 6 bases from V and 2 bases from J; junction bases left unmatched: 2. The CDR3 is made up of 13 amino acids. This CDR3 is CSVLAGGTYEQYF. The DNA of the CDR3 is TGCAGCGTACTAGCGGGAGGCACCTACGAGCAGTACTTC.

The chain couples TRBV9 to TRBJ2-7; 7 bases line up with TRBD1. The germline V gene has CDR1 SGDLS and CDR2 YYNGEE. Losses at the gene ends were 3 bases for V and 0 bases for J; bases not matched to a gene: 3. The CDR3 covers 14 residues. The CDR3 DNA reads as TGTGCCAGCAGCGCGACAGGGAACTCCTACGAGCAGTACTTC. This sequence encodes CASSATGNSYEQYF. The full variable domain, with the rest looked up from reference TRBV9 and TRBJ2-7, is DSGVTQTPKHLITATGQRVTLRCSPRSGDLSVYWYQQSLDQGLQFLIQYYNGEERAKGNILERFSAQQFPDLHSELNLSSLELGDSALYFCASSATGNSYEQYFGPGTRLTVT.

The chain combines TRBV5-1 with TRBJ1-2, with a possible D match to TRBD1 (5 bases). Trimming removed 0 bases at V and 4 bases at J, with 16 bases between. This CDR3 has 16 residues. Per germline, CDR1 SGHRS and CDR2 YFSETQ. The CDR3 here is CASSLAFARGSYGYTF. In DNA, the CDR3 is TGCGCCAGCAGCTTGGCTTTCGCGCGGGGGTCCTATGGCTACACCTTC. The full variable domain, its missing parts supplied by reference TRBV5-1 and TRBJ1-2, is KAGVTQTPRYLIKTRGQQVTLSCSPISGHRSVSWYQQTPGQGLQFLFEYFSETQRNKGNFPGRFSGRQFSNSRSEMNVSTLELGDSALYLCASSLAFARGSYGYTFGSGTRLTVV.

The chain is built from TRBV5-4 and TRBJ2-4, with a possible D match to TRBD2 (6 bases). Germline V gene sequence: CDR1 SGHNT, CDR2 YYREEE (reference sequence). This CDR3 contains 17 residues. V was trimmed by 4 bases and J by 0 bases, leaving 17 bases between them. In DNA, the CDR3 is TGTGCCAGCAGCCGCCAAATTGGGGGGTTAGCCAAAAACATTCAGTACTTC. It is translated as CASSRQIGGLAKNIQYF.